This entry lists 31 T cell receptor beta chains sequenced from one sample in a study of blood T cell repertoires in COVID-19. Data came from immunoSEQ multiplex PCR; TCRdb stores just in-frame clones and leaves some out. The profile shows 200,000 to 250,000 clones, 70% to 90% of them singletons. Input material: PBMCs or T cells enriched from blood (not recorded which). The receptor set was obtained from a man younger than 45 who had recovered from COVID-19.

The chain employs TRBV27 and TRBJ2-1; D is undetermined. The CDR3 is made up of 20 amino acids. Looked up from germline, CDR1 is MNHEY and CDR2 is SMNVEV (reference sequence). With 3 bases removed from V and 2 bases from J, the gap between germline ends came to 26 bases. The CDR3 loop is CASSFTAIGQLQDPYNEQFF. CDR3 DNA: TGTGCCAGCAGTTTTACGGCTATTGGTCAGCTTCAGGATCCCTACAATGAGCAGTTCTTC.

The V call is TRBV30, the J call TRBJ1-5; 7 bases map to TRBD1. In germline, CDR1 is GTSNPN, CDR2 SVGIG (reference sequence). The length of the CDR3 is 16 residues. Losses at the gene ends were 1 base for V and 0 bases for J; bases not matched to a gene: 6. The CDR3 protein is CAWSAGQFYSNQPQHF. In DNA, the CDR3 is TGTGCCTGGAGTGCGGGACAGTTTTATAGCAATCAGCCCCAGCATTTT.

The rearrangement uses TRBV28 and TRBJ1-2, with 9 bases matching TRBD1. The CDR3 is 15 residues long. Trimming cost V 6 bases and J 8 bases; bases outside gene matches: 13. The germline V gene encodes CDR1 MDHEN and CDR2 SYDVKM. CDR3 region: CASRRYGQGFGGYTF. The CDR3 DNA reads TGTGCCAGCAGAAGGTACGGACAGGGGTTTGGAGGCTACACCTTC.

The chain employs TRBV9 and TRBJ2-1, with 7 nucleotides matching TRBD1. The V gene's germline CDR1 is SGDLS and CDR2 YYNGEE. V dropped 5 bases and J dropped 2; count of bases not matched to a gene: 7. CDR3 length equals 15 residues. The CDR3 loop reads CASSLGDRAYNEQFF. CDR3 nucleotides: TGTGCCAGCAGTTTAGGGGACAGAGCCTACAATGAGCAGTTCTTC.

The gene calls are TRBV2 and TRBJ2-1, with TRBD1 as a possible D gene (7 bases). With 7 bases removed from V and 6 bases from J, the gap between germline ends came to 13 bases. The CDR3 consists of 13 residues. The germline V gene has CDR1 SNHLY and CDR2 FYNNEI. CDR3 DNA: TGTGCCAGCAAGGAGGGGGCGATCAATGAGCAGTTCTTC. Protein sequence: CASKEGAINEQFF.

The chain employs TRBV27 and TRBJ2-1; 9 nucleotides agree with TRBD2. This CDR3 is built from 14 residues. Per germline, CDR1 MNHEY and CDR2 SMNVEV (reference sequence). The ends lost 3 bases at V and 5 bases at J; junction bases unmatched: 2. CDR3 nucleotide sequence: TGTGCCAGCAGTTTTATAGCGGGAGACAATGAGCAGTTCTTC. Translated, it gives CASSFIAGDNEQFF.

This rearrangement joins TRBV6-2 or TRBV6-3 to TRBJ2-2; no firm D call. The CDR3 extends over 18 amino acids. Germline values: CDR1 MNHEY, CDR2 SVGEGT. V gave up 4 bases and J gave up 7 bases, with 25 bases separating them. The CDR3 sequence: CASSSRGPTSNFLGELFF. Written as DNA, the CDR3 is TGTGCCAGCAGTTCACGAGGTCCTACCTCTAATTTCCTCGGGGAGCTGTTTTTT.

The chain combines TRBV18 with TRBJ1-3; no definite D call. V was clipped by 0 bases and J by 3 bases, with 6 bases between them. The CDR3 extends over 14 amino acids. The V gene's germline CDR1 is KGHSH and CDR2 LQKENI. CDR3 in DNA: TGTGCCAGCTCACCACCGTCAGTTGGAAACACCATATATTTT. Its translation: CASSPPSVGNTIYF.

The chain recombines TRBV4-1 with TRBJ1-2, with no clear D. Looked up from germline, CDR1 is MGHRA and CDR2 is YSYEKL. The germline V and J ends were trimmed by 0 bases and 2 bases, with 7 bases remaining between them. The CDR3 runs 14 residues. CDR3: CASSQDEANYGYTF. CDR3 nucleotide sequence: TGCGCCAGCAGCCAAGATGAGGCGAACTATGGCTACACCTTC.

The chain has TRBV30 and TRBJ1-2; tentatively, D is TRBD1 (6 bases). CDR3 length equals 12 residues. V lost 4 bases and J 7 bases, leaving 13 bases between the germline ends. The germline gives CDR1 GTSNPN, CDR2 SVGIG (reference sequence). CDR3 coding DNA: TGTGCCTGGACGTGGGCAGGGGCTGGCTACACCTTC. Translating gives CAWTWAGAGYTF.

This rearrangement joins TRBV24-1 to TRBJ2-1; the D is unclear. The length of the CDR3 is 12 residues. Trimming cost V 4 bases and J 4 bases, with 4 bases left between them. Germline V gene sequence: CDR1 KGHDR, CDR2 SFDVKD. The CDR3 loop is CATSELYNEQFF. The CDR3 DNA is TGTGCCACCAGTGAGCTATACAATGAGCAGTTCTTC.

The chain is built from TRBV7-8 and TRBJ2-1; 7 bases match TRBD2. Germline trimming cut 5 bases from V and 13 bases from J; bases unmatched to any gene: 11. Per the germline V gene, CDR1 is SGHVS and CDR2 is FQNEAQ. CDR3 length: 13 amino acids. Written as DNA, the CDR3 is TGTGCCAGCAGCAGGTGGGGGGGAGACATTCAGTTCTTC. Its translation: CASSRWGGDIQFF.

The chain recombines TRBV5-4 with TRBJ1-4; 11 nucleotides line up with TRBD1. The junction had 2 bases not matched to a gene; V was cut back by 3 bases and J by 7 bases. From germline, CDR1 is SGHNT and CDR2 YYREEE (reference sequence). This CDR3 comprises 14 residues. The CDR3 region is CASSWDRGGEKLFF. The CDR3 DNA follows: TGTGCCAGCAGCTGGGACAGGGGGGGTGAAAAACTGTTTTTT.

This clone has more than one count but fewer than ten. J is TRBJ2-3 and V is TRBV2; 11 nucleotides agree with TRBD2. The CDR3 consists of 16 residues. The V and J ends lost 5 bases and 0 bases, in that order; junction bases with no gene match: 4. Germline CDR1 and CDR2: SNHLY and FYNNEI. The CDR3 reads CASSRGLAASTDTQYF. CDR3 bases: TGTGCCAGCAGTAGGGGACTAGCGGCTAGCACAGATACGCAGTATTTT.

This clone was counted between two and nine times. V usage is TRBV3-1 (or the pseudogene TRBV3-2) and J usage is TRBJ2-7; a possible D gene is TRBD1 (8 bases). CDR1 LGHDT and CDR2 YNNKEL come from the germline V gene (reference sequence). The germline V and J ends were trimmed by 2 bases and 3 bases, with 17 bases remaining between them. This CDR3 has 16 amino acids. The CDR3 loop reads CASSQSGQGGGYEQYF. CDR3 coding DNA: TGTGCCAGCAGCCAATCTGGACAGGGAGGGGGCTACGAGCAGTACTTC.

The chain employs TRBV11-2 and TRBJ2-7, with TRBD2 matching over 7 bases. The CDR3 is 15 amino acids. V shed 1 base and J 5 bases; nucleotides not matched to a gene: 8. Germline lookup yields CDR1 SGHAT and CDR2 FQNNGV. For the CDR3, the DNA is TGTGCCAGCAGCTTAGTTCGCGGGAGATTCAACGAGCAGTACTTC. Protein product: CASSLVRGRFNEQYF.

V gene TRBV9 combines with J gene TRBJ2-7, with a possible D match to TRBD2 (6 bases). This CDR3 is 15 amino acids long. Germline V lookup: CDR1 SGDLS, CDR2 YYNGEE. V shed 3 bases and J shed 7 bases, with 20 bases lying between them. CDR3 DNA: TGTGCCAGCAGCGGCGCCGGGACGGCGGCGGGGGAGCAGTACTTC. Translating it yields CASSGAGTAAGEQYF. Complete variable domain (other parts from reference TRBV9 and TRBJ2-7): DSGVTQTPKHLITATGQRVTLRCSPRSGDLSVYWYQQSLDQGLQFLIQYYNGEERAKGNILERFSAQQFPDLHSELNLSSLELGDSALYFCASSGAGTAAGEQYFGPGTRLTVT.

This sequence joins TRBV12-3 or TRBV12-4 and TRBJ2-5, with D hard to call. V lost 1 base to trimming and J lost 5 bases, with 5 bases between them. The CDR3 runs to 12 residues. The CDR3 DNA sequence: TGTGCCAGCAGTTTAGGTATGGAGACCCAGTACTTC. This sequence encodes CASSLGMETQYF.

The genes are TRBV30 and TRBJ1-2; 11 bases are a match to TRBD1. Per germline, CDR1 GTSNPN and CDR2 SVGIG (reference sequence). CDR3 size: 13 residues. V was pared by 8 bases and J by 0 bases, with 2 bases of the junction left unmatched. This chain's CDR3 is CARDRGANYGYTF. In DNA form, the CDR3 reads TGTGCCAGGGACAGGGGGGCTAACTATGGCTACACCTTC.

This rearrangement joins TRBV6-1 to TRBJ2-7; D gene unclear. The DNA matches TRBJ2-1 better at its end, which makes the J call doubtful. Germline V gives CDR1 MNHNS, CDR2 SASEGT. The CDR3 contains 14 residues. The CDR3 spells CASSEYRNSNEQFF. For the CDR3, the DNA is TGTGCCAGCAGTGAATATAGGAATAGCAATGAGCAGTTCTTC.

This chain joins TRBV28 and TRBJ1-3; TRBD1 is a possible D gene (6 bases). CDR1 and CDR2 from the germline V gene are MDHEN and SYDVKM. V was pared by 3 bases and J by 4 bases, with 13 bases between. The CDR3 is 15 residues long. CDR3 DNA sequence: TGTGCCAGCAGTTTCGGTCAGGGGCCAGGAAACACCATATATTTT. Translation: CASSFGQGPGNTIYF.

This clone was counted a single time. This sequence joins TRBV2 and TRBJ2-2; the D gene is possibly TRBD2 (6 bases). Germline CDR1 SNHLY, CDR2 FYNNEI. V was trimmed by 8 bases and J by 3 bases, leaving 13 bases between them. The CDR3 loop spans 14 amino acids. The CDR3 is CASSAGLDTGELFF. The CDR3 nucleotides are TGTGCCAGCTCGGCGGGGCTTGACACCGGGGAGCTGTTTTTT.

V is TRBV7-2 and J is TRBJ2-7; tentatively, D is TRBD2 (5 bases). Deletions cut 2 bases from V and 5 bases from J, with 19 bases between. Germline V gives CDR1 SGHTA, CDR2 FQGNSA. This CDR3 is built from 16 residues. CDR3 DNA sequence: TGTGCCAGCAGCTTAACTCGAAGTCCCGGGGTCAACGAGCAGTACTTC. This sequence encodes CASSLTRSPGVNEQYF.

This clone came up once. This chain uses TRBV4-3 with TRBJ1-1; D is undetermined. V lost 0 bases to trimming and J lost 0 bases, with 8 bases between them. CDR3 size: 15 residues. Germline V lookup: CDR1 LGHNA, CDR2 YSLEER. The CDR3, as DNA: TGCGCCAGCAGCCAAGATCGAAGCTTGAACACTGAAGCTTTCTTT. Translated, it gives CASSQDRSLNTEAFF.

This chain joins TRBV5-1 and TRBJ2-5; 8 bases are shared with TRBD2. CDR3 length: 14 amino acids. The germline V gene encodes CDR1 SGHRS and CDR2 YFSETQ. V gave up 4 bases and J gave up 7 bases; unmatched junction bases: 9. CDR3 amino acids: CASSPGGDMGTQYF. The CDR3 DNA reads TGCGCCAGCAGCCCGGGAGGGGATATGGGGACCCAGTACTTC.

CDR3 in DNA: TGCAGCGTCCGACAGGGATGGGACACTGAAGCTTTCTTT. Protein sequence: CSVRQGWDTEAFF. The J gene is TRBJ1-1, the V gene TRBV29-1; 7 bases agree with TRBD1. The J segment lost 3 bases and the V segment lost 6 bases, leaving 7 bases of the junction unmatched. The CDR3 length is 13 residues. Germline V gives CDR1 SQVTM, CDR2 ANQGSEA.

This chain connects TRBV7-6 to TRBJ1-1; 7 nucleotides line up with TRBD1. This CDR3 spans 15 amino acids. Germline V lookup: CDR1 SGHVS, CDR2 FNYEAQ. The J segment lost 2 bases and the V segment lost 5 bases, leaving 8 bases of the junction unmatched. CDR3 nucleotide sequence: TGTGCCAGCAGCCCCCGACAGGGCCAAAACACTGAAGCTTTCTTT. Protein product: CASSPRQGQNTEAFF.

The chain is built from TRBV19 and TRBJ2-7, with 13 bases fitting TRBD2. Looked up from germline, CDR1 is LNHDA and CDR2 is SQIVND (reference sequence). V gave up 5 bases and J gave up 3 bases; unmatched junction bases: 4. The length of the CDR3 is 15 residues. CDR3 region: CASSSWTSGSYEQYF. As DNA, the CDR3 is TGTGCCAGTAGTTCTTGGACTAGCGGGAGCTACGAGCAGTACTTC.

The V gene is TRBV19, the J gene TRBJ2-7; 11 nucleotides match TRBD1. J was trimmed by 3 bases and V by 10 bases; bases with no gene match: 5. The germline CDR1 and CDR2 sequences are LNHDA and SQIVND (reference sequence). The CDR3 length is 13 residues. The CDR3 protein is CATAGQGDYEQYF. DNA of the CDR3: TGTGCCACCGCGGGACAGGGGGACTACGAGCAGTACTTC.

V and J are TRBV30 and TRBJ1-3, with unresolved D. Trimming shortened V by 0 bases and J by 0 bases, and 6 bases separated the two germline ends. CDR1 GTSNPN and CDR2 SVGIG come from the germline V gene (reference sequence). The CDR3 totals 14 residues. Written as DNA, the CDR3 is TGTGCCTGGAGTGTACAGCACTCTGGAAACACCATATATTTT. It yields the protein CAWSVQHSGNTIYF.

V and J are TRBV19 and TRBJ2-7, with 8 nucleotides matching TRBD1. This CDR3 comprises 13 residues. Germline CDR1 is LNHDA and CDR2 is SQIVND (reference sequence). V shed 3 bases and J 5 bases; nucleotides not matched to a gene: 3. The CDR3 spells CASSIGQGNEQYF. The CDR3 DNA reads TGTGCCAGTAGTATTGGACAGGGTAACGAGCAGTACTTC.